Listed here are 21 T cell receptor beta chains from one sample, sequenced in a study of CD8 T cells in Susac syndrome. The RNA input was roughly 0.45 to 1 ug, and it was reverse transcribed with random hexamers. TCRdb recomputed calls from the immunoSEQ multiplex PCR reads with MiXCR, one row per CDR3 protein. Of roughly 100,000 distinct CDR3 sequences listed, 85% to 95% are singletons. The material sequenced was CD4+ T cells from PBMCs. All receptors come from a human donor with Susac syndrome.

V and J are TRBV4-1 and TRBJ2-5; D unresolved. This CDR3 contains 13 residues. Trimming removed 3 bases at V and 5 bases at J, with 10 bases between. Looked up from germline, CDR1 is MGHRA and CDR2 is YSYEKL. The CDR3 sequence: CASSQARVETQYF. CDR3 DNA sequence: TGCGCCAGCAGCCAGGCAAGGGTGGAGACCCAGTACTTC.

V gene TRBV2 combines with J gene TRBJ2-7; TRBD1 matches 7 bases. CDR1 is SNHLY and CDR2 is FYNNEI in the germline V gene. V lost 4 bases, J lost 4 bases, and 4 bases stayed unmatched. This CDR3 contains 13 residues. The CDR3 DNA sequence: TGTGCCAGCAGTGTGAGACAGGGTTACGAGCAGTACTTC. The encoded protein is CASSVRQGYEQYF.

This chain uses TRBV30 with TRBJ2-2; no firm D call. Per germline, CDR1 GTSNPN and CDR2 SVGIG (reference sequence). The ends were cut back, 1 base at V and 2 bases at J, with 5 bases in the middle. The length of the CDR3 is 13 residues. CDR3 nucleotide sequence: TGTGCCTGGAGTGGGATAAACACCGGGGAGCTGTTTTTT. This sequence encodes CAWSGINTGELFF.

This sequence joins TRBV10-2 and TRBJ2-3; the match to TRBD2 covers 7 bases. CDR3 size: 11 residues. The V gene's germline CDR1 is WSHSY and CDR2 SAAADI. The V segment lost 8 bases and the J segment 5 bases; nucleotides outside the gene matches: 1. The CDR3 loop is CASGRVDTQYF. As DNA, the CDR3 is TGCGCCAGCGGGAGGGTAGATACGCAGTATTTT.

In DNA, the CDR3 is TGTGCCAGCAGACGGACAGGCGGAAACACCATATATTTT. This translates into CASRRTGGNTIYF. The chain is built from TRBV27 and TRBJ1-3; TRBD1 matches at 7 bases. Germline V lookup: CDR1 MNHEY, CDR2 SMNVEV (reference sequence). CDR3 length: 13 amino acids. J gave up 4 bases and V 6 bases, and 3 bases lay outside the gene matches.

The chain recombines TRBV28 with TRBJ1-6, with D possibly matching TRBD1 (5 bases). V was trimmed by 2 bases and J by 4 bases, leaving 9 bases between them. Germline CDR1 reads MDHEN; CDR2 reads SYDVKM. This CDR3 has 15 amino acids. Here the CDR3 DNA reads TGTGCCAGCAGTTTAGGGGACGGATATAATTCACCCCTCCACTTT. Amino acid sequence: CASSLGDGYNSPLHF.

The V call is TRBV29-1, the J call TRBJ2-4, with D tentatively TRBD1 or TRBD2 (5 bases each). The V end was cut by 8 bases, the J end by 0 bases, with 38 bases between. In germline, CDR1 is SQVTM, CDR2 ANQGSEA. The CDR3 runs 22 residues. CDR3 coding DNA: TGCAGCCTGAATCAGGGCTGTGGTGTCGCGGGCCAACGGCGCTTAGCCAAAAACATTCAGTACTTC. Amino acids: CSLNQGCGVAGQRRLAKNIQYF.

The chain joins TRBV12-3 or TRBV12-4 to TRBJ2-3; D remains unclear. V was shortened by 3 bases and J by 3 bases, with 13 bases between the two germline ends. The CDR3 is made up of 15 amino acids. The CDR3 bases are TGTGCCAGCAGTTTTGGCACCCCCAGGACAGATACGCAGTATTTT. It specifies CASSFGTPRTDTQYF.

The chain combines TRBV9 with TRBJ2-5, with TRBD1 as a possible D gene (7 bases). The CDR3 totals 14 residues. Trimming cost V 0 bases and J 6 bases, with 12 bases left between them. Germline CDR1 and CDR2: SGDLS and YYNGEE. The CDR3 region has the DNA TGTGCCAGCAGCGTAGCAGGGGGGACGCAGACCCAGTACTTC. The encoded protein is CASSVAGGTQTQYF.

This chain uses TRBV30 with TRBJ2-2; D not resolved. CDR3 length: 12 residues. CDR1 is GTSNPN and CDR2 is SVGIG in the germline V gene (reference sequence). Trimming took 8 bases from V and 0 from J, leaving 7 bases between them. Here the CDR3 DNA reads TGTGCCCTCGGACCGAACACCGGGGAGCTGTTTTTT. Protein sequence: CALGPNTGELFF.

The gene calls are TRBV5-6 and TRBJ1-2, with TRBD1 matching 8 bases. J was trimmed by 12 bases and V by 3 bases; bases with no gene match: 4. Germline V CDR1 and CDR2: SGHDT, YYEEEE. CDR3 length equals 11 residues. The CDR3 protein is CASSWGQADTF. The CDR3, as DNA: TGTGCCAGCAGCTGGGGACAGGCGGACACCTTC.

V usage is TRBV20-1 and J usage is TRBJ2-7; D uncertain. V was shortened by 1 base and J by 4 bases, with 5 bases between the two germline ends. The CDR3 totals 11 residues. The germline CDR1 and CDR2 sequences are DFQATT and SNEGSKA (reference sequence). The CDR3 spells CSARAGYEQYF. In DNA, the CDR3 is TGCAGTGCTAGAGCCGGATACGAGCAGTACTTC.

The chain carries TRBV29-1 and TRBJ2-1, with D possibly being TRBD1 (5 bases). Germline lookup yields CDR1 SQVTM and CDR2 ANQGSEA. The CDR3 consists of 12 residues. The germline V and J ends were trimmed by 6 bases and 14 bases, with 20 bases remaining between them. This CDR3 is CSVVGQDPSEFF. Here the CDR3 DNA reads TGCAGCGTCGTGGGGCAGGACCCGTCGGAGTTCTTC.

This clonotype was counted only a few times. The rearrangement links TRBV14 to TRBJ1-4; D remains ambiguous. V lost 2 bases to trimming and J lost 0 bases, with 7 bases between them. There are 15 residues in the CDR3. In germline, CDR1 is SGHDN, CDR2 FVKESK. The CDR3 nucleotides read TGTGCCAGCAGCCAACAAGTTGCAACTAATGAAAAACTGTTTTTT. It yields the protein CASSQQVATNEKLFF.

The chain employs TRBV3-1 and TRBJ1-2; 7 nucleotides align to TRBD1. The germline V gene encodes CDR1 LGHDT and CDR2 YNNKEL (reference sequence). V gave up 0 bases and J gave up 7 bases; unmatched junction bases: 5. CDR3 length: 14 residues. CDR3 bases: TGTGCCAGCAGCCAAGACAGGGGGACCGGTGGCTACACCTTC. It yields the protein CASSQDRGTGGYTF.

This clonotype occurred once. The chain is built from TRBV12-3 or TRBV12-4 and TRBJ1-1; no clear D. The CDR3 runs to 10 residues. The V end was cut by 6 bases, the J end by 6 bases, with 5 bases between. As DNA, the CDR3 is TGTGCCAGCAGCCTAGCTGAAGCTTTCTTT. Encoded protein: CASSLAEAFF.

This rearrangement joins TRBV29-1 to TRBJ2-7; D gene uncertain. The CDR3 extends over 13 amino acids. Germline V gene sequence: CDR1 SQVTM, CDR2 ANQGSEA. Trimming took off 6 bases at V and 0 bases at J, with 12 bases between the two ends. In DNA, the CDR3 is TGCAGCGTCGTAGCAGCAAGCTCCTACGAGCAGTACTTC. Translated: CSVVAASSYEQYF.

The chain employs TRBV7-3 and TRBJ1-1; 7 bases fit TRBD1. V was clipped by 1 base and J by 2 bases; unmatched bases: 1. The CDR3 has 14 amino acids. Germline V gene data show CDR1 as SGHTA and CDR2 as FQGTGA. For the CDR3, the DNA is TGTGCCAGCAGCTTAATAGGGGGCAACACTGAAGCTTTCTTT. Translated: CASSLIGGNTEAFF.

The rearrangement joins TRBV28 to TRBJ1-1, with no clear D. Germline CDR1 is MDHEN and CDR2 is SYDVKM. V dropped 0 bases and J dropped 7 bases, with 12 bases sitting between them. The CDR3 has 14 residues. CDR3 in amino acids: CASSLWSTVGEAFF. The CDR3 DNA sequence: TGTGCCAGCAGTTTATGGTCGACGGTCGGTGAAGCTTTCTTT.

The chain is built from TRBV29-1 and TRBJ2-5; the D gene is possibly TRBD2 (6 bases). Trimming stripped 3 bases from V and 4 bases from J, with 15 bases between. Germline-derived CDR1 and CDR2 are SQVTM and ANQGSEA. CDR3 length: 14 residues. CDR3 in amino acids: CSVETGVGAETQYF. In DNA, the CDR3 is TGCAGCGTTGAGACGGGGGTTGGGGCAGAGACCCAGTACTTC.

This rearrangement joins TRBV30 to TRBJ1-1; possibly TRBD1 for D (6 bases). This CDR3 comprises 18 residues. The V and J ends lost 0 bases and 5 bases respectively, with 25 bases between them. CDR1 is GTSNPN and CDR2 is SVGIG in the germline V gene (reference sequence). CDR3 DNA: TGTGCCTGGAGTGTCAACACCCGTGGGGGGGGCGGTCGGACTGAAGCTTTCTTT. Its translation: CAWSVNTRGGGGRTEAFF.